What follows are 19 T cell receptor beta chains derived from one specimen sequenced in a study of blood T cell repertoires in COVID-19. Sequencing used immunoSEQ multiplex PCR; TCRdb keeps in-frame clones, though not all of them. In the table there are about 120,000 clones, around 80% of which are singletons. The sequenced sample consisted of peripheral blood. The receptors derive from a middle-aged man with active or convalescent COVID-19.

J is TRBJ2-7 and V is TRBV5-1; the match to TRBD2 covers 7 bases. The CDR3 runs to 12 residues. Germline V gene lookup returns CDR1 SGHRS and CDR2 YFSETQ. V was pared by 3 bases and J by 3 bases, with 0 bases of the junction left unmatched. The CDR3 sequence is CASSSGGYEQYF. CDR3 DNA sequence: TGCGCCAGCAGCTCGGGGGGCTACGAGCAGTACTTC.

The rearrangement uses TRBV11-3 and TRBJ2-3, with a weak D call TRBD2 (5 bases). Germline CDR1 is SGHNT and CDR2 is YENEEA. Trimming left V 4 bases short and J 5 bases short, with 25 bases between. The CDR3 runs 18 residues. The CDR3: CASSSYGEGLLFRDTQYF. In DNA, the CDR3 is TGTGCCAGCAGCTCCTACGGGGAAGGACTTCTTTTTCGAGATACGCAGTATTTT. Using reference TRBV11-3 and TRBJ2-3 for the parts outside the CDR3, the full variable domain is EAGVVQSPRYKIIEKKQPVAFWCNPISGHNTLYWYLQNLGQGPELLIRYENEEAVDDSQLPKDRFSAERLKGVDSTLKIQPAELGDSAVYLCASSSYGEGLLFRDTQYFGPGTRLTVL.

This clone has more than one count but fewer than ten. The V gene is TRBV25-1, the J gene TRBJ1-1; 7 bases line up with TRBD1. CDR3 length: 14 residues. The germline V gene encodes CDR1 MGHDK and CDR2 SYGVNS. Germline trimming cut 4 bases from V and 1 base from J; bases unmatched to any gene: 3. CDR3 in DNA: TGTGCCAGCAGTGGGCCAGGGGGGAACACTGAAGCTTTCTTT. This sequence encodes CASSGPGGNTEAFF. Filled out from reference TRBV25-1 and TRBJ1-1, the complete variable domain reads EADIYQTPRYLVIGTGKKITLECSQTMGHDKMYWYQQDPGMELHLIHYSYGVNSTEKGDLSSESTVSRIRTEHFPLTLESARPSHTSQYLCASSGPGGNTEAFFGQGTRLTVV.

This clone was counted only a few times. The chain joins TRBV5-4 to TRBJ2-3; 11 bases fit TRBD2. From germline, CDR1 is SGHNT and CDR2 YYREEE (reference sequence). V was pared by 3 bases and J by 4 bases, with 7 bases of the junction left unmatched. The CDR3 length is 16 residues. CDR3 bases: TGTGCCAGCAGCTCCCCCATAGCGGGAGGGCCAGATACGCAGTATTTT. Translation gives CASSSPIAGGPDTQYF.

The chain has TRBV5-4 and TRBJ2-5; D may be TRBD1 (6 bases). The CDR3 spans 16 residues. With 2 bases removed from V and 1 base from J, the gap between germline ends came to 15 bases. Per germline, CDR1 SGHNT and CDR2 YYREEE (reference sequence). This CDR3 is CASSLSGVTVQETQYF. The CDR3 DNA reads as TGTGCCAGCAGCTTATCAGGGGTAACAGTCCAAGAGACCCAGTACTTC.

This rearrangement joins TRBV5-6 to TRBJ2-3, with D perhaps TRBD2 (5 bases). The CDR3 loop spans 13 amino acids. Germline CDR1 and CDR2: SGHDT and YYEEEE. The V end lost 0 bases, the J end lost 5 bases, and 7 bases lay between the germline ends. Here the CDR3 reads CASSLVEGDTQYF. The CDR3 nucleotides are TGTGCCAGCAGCTTGGTTGAGGGAGATACGCAGTATTTT.

The rearrangement uses TRBV30 and TRBJ2-2, with D tentatively TRBD2 (6 bases). Trimming took 6 bases from V and 7 from J, leaving 15 bases between them. The CDR3 is 13 amino acids. The germline CDR1 and CDR2 sequences are GTSNPN and SVGIG (reference sequence). The CDR3 DNA sequence: TGTGCCTGTAGAGGGAGGCCTAACGGGGAGCTGTTTTTT. Translating it yields CACRGRPNGELFF.

The genes are TRBV15 and TRBJ1-6; 7 bases are a match to TRBD1. The germline V gene encodes CDR1 LNHNV and CDR2 YYDKDF (reference sequence). The CDR3 contains 15 residues. Losses at the gene ends were 8 bases for V and 5 bases for J; bases not matched to a gene: 9. The CDR3 loop is CATRSSGTDNSPLHF. The CDR3 region has the DNA TGTGCCACCCGATCGTCCGGGACAGATAATTCACCCCTCCACTTT.

J is TRBJ1-2 and V is TRBV30; D is unclear. CDR3 length: 14 residues. V was pared by 4 bases and J by 2 bases, with 14 bases between. CDR1 and CDR2 from the germline V gene are GTSNPN and SVGIG (reference sequence). CDR3 DNA: TGTGCCTGGATACCTCCCGGAGGCAACTATGGCTACACCTTC. Its translation: CAWIPPGGNYGYTF.

The genes are TRBV15 and TRBJ2-7, with TRBD1 matching 8 bases. The V and J ends lost 0 bases and 3 bases, in that order; junction bases with no gene match: 10. Looked up from germline, CDR1 is LNHNV and CDR2 is YYDKDF (reference sequence). The length of the CDR3 is 17 residues. The DNA of the CDR3 is TGTGCCACCAGCAGAGATAAGACCGGGACAGGATTCTACGAGCAGTACTTC. Amino acids: CATSRDKTGTGFYEQYF.

The J gene is TRBJ1-4, the V gene TRBV28; 7 bases align to TRBD1. The CDR3 spans 17 residues. With 6 bases clipped from V and 2 bases from J, the junction kept 12 bases outside the gene matches. Germline V gives CDR1 MDHEN, CDR2 SYDVKM. Here the CDR3 DNA reads TGTGCCAGCAGGCTAAGAACAGGGGTTTCGACTAATGAAAAACTGTTTTTT. It is translated as CASRLRTGVSTNEKLFF.

The chain employs TRBV19 and TRBJ1-2; a weak D match, TRBD1 (6 bases). The germline CDR1 and CDR2 sequences are LNHDA and SQIVND (reference sequence). V was pared by 4 bases and J by 2 bases, with 11 bases between. The CDR3 is 14 residues long. CDR3 bases: TGTGCCAGTAGTAGACTTACAGGGAACTATGGCTACACCTTC. It is translated as CASSRLTGNYGYTF. The complete variable domain, with remaining parts taken from reference TRBV19 and TRBJ1-2, reads DGGITQSPKYLFRKEGQNVTLSCEQNLNHDAMYWYRQDPGQGLRLIYYSQIVNDFQKGDIAEGYSVSREKKESFPLTVTSAQKNPTAFYLCASSRLTGNYGYTFGSGTRLTVV.

This sequence joins TRBV19 and TRBJ1-3, with 8 nucleotides matching TRBD1. Germline assignment: CDR1 LNHDA and CDR2 SQIVND (reference sequence). The ends lost 3 bases at V and 8 bases at J; junction bases unmatched: 6. The CDR3 has 14 residues. The CDR3 reads CASSIKTGVDTIYF. CDR3 sequence (DNA): TGTGCCAGTAGTATCAAGACAGGGGTGGACACCATATATTTT. Full variable domain (outside the CDR3, taken from reference TRBV19 and TRBJ1-3): DGGITQSPKYLFRKEGQNVTLSCEQNLNHDAMYWYRQDPGQGLRLIYYSQIVNDFQKGDIAEGYSVSREKKESFPLTVTSAQKNPTAFYLCASSIKTGVDTIYFGEGSWLTVV.

The chain is built from TRBV6-5 and TRBJ2-7, with TRBD2 as a possible D gene (6 bases). There are 14 residues in the CDR3. Germline V CDR1 and CDR2: MNHEY, SVGAGI. Trimming left V 6 bases short and J 1 base short, with 13 bases between. The CDR3 loop is CASRGGPNSYEQYF. DNA of the CDR3: TGTGCCAGCAGGGGGGGTCCAAATTCCTACGAGCAGTACTTC.

This chain joins TRBV28 and TRBJ2-3; the match to TRBD2 covers 12 bases. Germline values: CDR1 MDHEN, CDR2 SYDVKM. V lost 5 bases and J lost 1; bases outside the gene matches: 4. The CDR3 totals 16 residues. In DNA form, the CDR3 reads TGTGCCAGCAGTCAGACTAGCGGGAGTGGCACAGATACGCAGTATTTT. Translation: CASSQTSGSGTDTQYF.

This chain joins TRBV29-1 and TRBJ1-1; D uncertain. The germline V gene has CDR1 SQVTM and CDR2 ANQGSEA. The CDR3 contains 11 residues. V lost 0 bases and J lost 7, with 6 bases in between. The CDR3 DNA follows: TGCAGCGTTGAAGATCCCGGTGAAGCTTTCTTT. This gives the protein CSVEDPGEAFF.

The chain has TRBV28 and TRBJ1-5; 10 bases are shared with TRBD1. V lost 6 bases to trimming and J lost 7 bases; unmatched junction nucleotides: 9. The CDR3 is 15 residues long. Per the germline V gene, CDR1 is MDHEN and CDR2 is SYDVKM. The CDR3 protein is CASRTTGTGDQPQHF. In nucleotides, the CDR3 is TGTGCCAGCAGGACGACCGGGACAGGGGACCAGCCCCAGCATTTT.

The V gene is TRBV11-2, the J gene TRBJ2-5, with TRBD1 as a possible D gene (5 bases). The CDR3 runs 14 residues. Looked up from germline, CDR1 is SGHAT and CDR2 is FQNNGV. V was cut by 5 bases and J by 8 bases, with 18 bases left in between. Here the CDR3 DNA reads TGTGCCAGCAGCCTAACAGACAGTTATCAAACCCAGTACTTC. Translation: CASSLTDSYQTQYF.

The chain combines TRBV25-1 with TRBJ2-7; D unclear. Germline values: CDR1 MGHDK, CDR2 SYGVNS. V shed 5 bases and J shed 5 bases, with 19 bases lying between them. The CDR3 loop spans 15 amino acids. This chain's CDR3 is CASSPLVGLLDEQYF. Written as DNA, the CDR3 is TGTGCCAGCAGTCCATTGGTCGGTTTGTTGGACGAGCAGTACTTC.